This TCR beta chain is from a study of cytomegalovirus exposure and HLA in healthy donors. Study observations and caveats: CMV serostatus was the sole immune exposure information available. Some 16,000 TCR beta sequences were associated with HLA alleles at 0.05 false discovery rate in a later analysis.

PCR used 60 Vbeta primers and 13 Jbeta primers. In the source study's methods: Approximately 9.9 million shared chains were among the about 80 million unique TCR beta chains that a later analysis counted. Profiling relied on immunoSEQ multiplex PCR, and the TCRdb table lists in-frame clones only, not all of them. The DNA gave D and trimming, while V, J and clone size come from that table. Of fewer than 110,000 clones listed, 82% were seen once; the top ten hold approximately 2.6%. Of note for this clone: What it binds is unknown.

Sequenced: PBMCs. The origin of this receptor is a man aged 25 to 45 in good health and CMV-seropositive.

CDR3 in DNA: TGCGCCAGCAGCCAAGTCGGGGGTAGCGGGGGGTGGGGCACAGATACGCAGTATTTT. This codes for CASSQVGGSGGWGTDTQYF. The V gene is TRBV4-1, the J gene TRBJ2-3; 10 positions match TRBD2. The CDR3 contains 19 residues. In germline, CDR1 is MGHRA, CDR2 YSYEKL. V lost 1 base and J lost 1; bases outside the gene matches: 11.